Sequencing of this TCR beta chain was carried out in a study of beta chain features in type 1 diabetes. Points from the study as a whole: Shortening that was moderate but significant affected the TCRB CDR3s of Type 1 diabetes patients in all four CD4+ subsets. More deletions and fewer insertions at VDJ junctions were found in patients with type 1 diabetes. It was not settled here whether HLA type affects TCRB rearrangement.

Germline V gene lookup returns CDR1 SGHTA and CDR2 FQGTGA. Trimming left V 5 bases short and J 0 bases short, with 13 bases between. The CDR3 length is 15 residues. Sequencing targeted expressed TCRB transcripts, as all isolated RNA had been reverse transcribed. Assay used: immunoSEQ multiplex PCR; TCRdb lists only in-frame clones, some missing. Among about 620,000 clones listed, roughly 15% were seen once. A remark on this clone: Its matching antigen is unknown.

This receptor was identified in a man younger than 30 in good health. This sequence joins TRBV7-3 and TRBJ1-2; D possibly corresponds to TRBD1 (6 bases). The sequencing input was naive CD4+ T cells from blood. CDR3 DNA: TGTGCCAGCAGCCCCACAGGGACCTCTAACTATGGCTACACCTTC. This codes for CASSPTGTSNYGYTF.